This TCR beta chain was observed in a study of cytotoxic CD8 clonotypes in ibrutinib-treated CLL. The wider study: The patients, under 13 relapsed/refractory and under 16 treatment-naive, included roughly 17 who were IGHV unmutated. Partial responders about 25, complete 2; around twelve progressed and around 15 stayed in remission by median around 68 months. Whole-study results and caveats: Clonality increased at ibrutinib response, then returned toward baseline at progression. On treatment, the uncommon public clonotypes contracted or remained stable.

Using immunoSEQ multiplex PCR, the repertoire was profiled, and TCRdb retains in-frame clones only, with some absent. The sample yields over 65,000 clones, around 79% seen once. As to this clone: Antigen specificity is unknown.

V lost 4 bases and J lost 1; bases outside the gene matches: 3. Looked up from germline, CDR1 is MNHEY and CDR2 is SVGAGI. CDR3 length: 14 residues. The rearrangement links TRBV6-5 to TRBJ1-1; TRBD1 aligns across 7 bases. The sequenced sample was PBMCs, obtained after 12 months of ibrutinib treatment. The sequence was obtained from a human donor with chronic lymphocytic leukemia. CDR3 protein: CASSSWTGNTEAFF. The CDR3, as DNA: TGTGCCAGCAGTTCATGGACAGGGAACACTGAAGCTTTCTTT.